This passage covers 32 T cell receptor beta chains from one sample sequenced in a study of blood T cell repertoires in COVID-19. Repertoires were generated with immunoSEQ multiplex PCR, while TCRdb's copy carries only in-frame clones and drops some. The sample holds 200,000 to 250,000 clones; roughly 86% are singletons and the top ten take over 9.5%. The sample taken for sequencing was peripheral blood. These receptors came from a middle-aged woman with acute or convalescent COVID-19.

This clone occurred a few times. The chain carries TRBV2 and TRBJ2-1; 7 bases agree with TRBD1. V lost 2 bases to trimming and J lost 0 bases; unmatched junction nucleotides: 4. The CDR3 is made up of 16 amino acids. Per germline, CDR1 SNHLY and CDR2 FYNNEI. For the CDR3, the DNA is TGTGCCAGCAGTGAATCCGCAGGGGGCTCCTACAATGAGCAGTTCTTC. This codes for CASSESAGGSYNEQFF. The full variable domain, its missing parts supplied by reference TRBV2 and TRBJ2-1, is EPEVTQTPSHQVTQMGQEVILRCVPISNHLYFYWYRQILGQKVEFLVSFYNNEISEKSEIFDDQFSVERPDGSNFTLKIRSTKLEDSAMYFCASSESAGGSYNEQFFGPGTRLTVL.

The rearrangement joins TRBV5-6 to TRBJ1-5; D is uncertain. Trimming shortened V by 4 bases and J by 6 bases, and 8 bases separated the two germline ends. The CDR3 runs to 12 residues. CDR1 and CDR2 (germline): SGHDT, YYEEEE. The CDR3 here is CASSVLAQPQHF. CDR3 DNA sequence: TGTGCCAGCAGCGTCCTGGCTCAGCCCCAGCATTTT.

Comments on this clone: The identical CDR3 is also encoded by other nucleotide sequences in the sample. The chain links TRBV9 to TRBJ2-3; 7 bases match TRBD2. Trimming removed 3 bases from V and 3 bases from J; junction bases left unmatched: 7. Germline CDR1 is SGDLS and CDR2 is YYNGEE. This CDR3 is 15 amino acids long. CDR3 sequence reads: CASSGRGGSTDTQYF. Here the CDR3 DNA reads TGTGCCAGCAGCGGGCGCGGGGGTTCTACAGATACGCAGTATTTT.

This clone has only a few counts. V usage is TRBV27 and J usage is TRBJ1-1; weak D call: TRBD1 (6 bases). The germline gives CDR1 MNHEY, CDR2 SMNVEV (reference sequence). The CDR3 extends over 15 amino acids. Deletions cut 6 bases from V and 0 bases from J, with 14 bases between. The CDR3 DNA reads TGTGCCAGCAGAGGGAGGGGGAGGGTGAACACTGAAGCTTTCTTT. It translates to CASRGRGRVNTEAFF.

This clone occurred once. The chain employs TRBV21-1 and TRBJ2-7; the table's D call, TRBD2, has no DNA check behind it. TRBV21-1 is designated a pseudogene. CDR3 length: 18 amino acids. The CDR3 protein is CASSNSGGRASRSYEQYF. The CDR3 region has the DNA TGTGCCAGCAGCAATTCGGGTGGGAGGGCCAGTAGGTCCTACGAGCAGTACTTC.

V and J are TRBV2 and TRBJ2-3; 14 bases line up with TRBD2. Germline CDR1 SNHLY, CDR2 FYNNEI. This CDR3 is built from 15 residues. The trim removed 4 bases at V and 6 bases at J, leaving 3 bases unmatched. CDR3 in amino acids: CASSAGTSGSDTQYF. CDR3 sequence (DNA): TGTGCCAGCAGTGCTGGGACTAGCGGGAGTGATACGCAGTATTTT.

The chain employs TRBV12-3 or TRBV12-4 and TRBJ2-7; 8 nucleotides agree with TRBD1. CDR3 length: 12 amino acids. Trimming took 6 bases from V and 4 from J; bases not matched to a gene: 2. The CDR3 coding sequence is TGTGCCAGCAGCCGGGACAGGTACGAGCAGTACTTC. It codes for CASSRDRYEQYF.

The CDR3 DNA is TGTGCCAGCAGCCAAGGGCAGGCCAGCACATACACAGATACGCAGTATTTT. This sequence encodes CASSQGQASTYTDTQYF. The V call is TRBV3-1 (or the pseudogene TRBV3-2), the J call TRBJ2-3; D call uncertain. This CDR3 contains 17 residues. The germline V gene has CDR1 LGHDT and CDR2 YNNKEL (reference sequence). The V and J ends lost 1 base and 2 bases respectively, with 16 bases between them.

This clone appeared many times. J is TRBJ2-7 and V is TRBV19; 9 nucleotides align to TRBD2. Germline V gives CDR1 LNHDA, CDR2 SQIVND (reference sequence). V shed 4 bases and J 2 bases; nucleotides not matched to a gene: 3. The CDR3 has 14 residues. CDR3 loop: CASSRASGTYEQYF. CDR3 bases: TGTGCCAGTAGTAGGGCTAGCGGGACCTACGAGCAGTACTTC.

V usage is TRBV30 and J usage is TRBJ1-2; D possibly corresponds to TRBD1 (6 bases). Trimming took 1 base from V and 3 from J, leaving 12 bases between them. The CDR3 is 14 residues long. From germline, CDR1 is GTSNPN and CDR2 SVGIG (reference sequence). Written as DNA, the CDR3 is TGTGCCTGGAGTGGAGGGGGATGGGACTATGGCTACACCTTC. Encoded protein: CAWSGGGWDYGYTF.

This chain joins TRBV3-1 (or the pseudogene TRBV3-2) and TRBJ2-3; 14 nucleotides match TRBD2. Germline trimming cut 1 base from V and 3 bases from J; bases unmatched to any gene: 6. Per germline, CDR1 LGHDT and CDR2 YNNKEL (reference sequence). The CDR3 sequence is 18 residues long. CDR3 DNA sequence: TGTGCCAGCAGCCAAGGGACTAGCGGGGGGCCGGGAACAGATACGCAGTATTTT. Its translation is CASSQGTSGGPGTDTQYF.

In this sample, this clone turned up once. CDR3 nucleotides: TGTGCCATCAGTGAGCCAGGGGGCATTTCTGGAAACACCATATATTTT. Protein product: CAISEPGGISGNTIYF. The chain is built from TRBV10-3 and TRBJ1-3; TRBD1 agrees at 8 bases. Per germline, CDR1 ENHRY and CDR2 SYGVKD. V shed 2 bases, J shed 1 base, and the junction held 4 bases outside the gene matches. This CDR3 contains 16 residues.

The gene calls are TRBV2 and TRBJ2-7, with D unresolved. This CDR3 is 14 amino acids long. Trimming pared 6 bases from V and 0 bases from J, leaving 12 bases between. The germline CDR1 and CDR2 sequences are SNHLY and FYNNEI. CDR3 sequence reads: CASRVTESSYEQYF. The CDR3 coding sequence is TGTGCCAGCAGGGTCACCGAGAGCTCCTACGAGCAGTACTTC.

The V gene is TRBV11-2, the J gene TRBJ2-7; perhaps TRBD2 as D (7 bases). V was pared by 5 bases and J by 0 bases, with 11 bases between. The CDR3 has 14 residues. CDR1 and CDR2 from the germline V gene are SGHAT and FQNNGV. CDR3: CASSRGDTSYEQYF. DNA for the CDR3: TGTGCCAGCAGCCGGGGGGACACCTCCTACGAGCAGTACTTC.

This clone has only a few counts. CDR3 DNA sequence: TGTGCCAGCAGCGCCTACAGGGGTGAAGCTTTCTTT. The encoded protein is CASSAYRGEAFF. The chain combines TRBV9 with TRBJ1-1; TRBD1 aligns across 7 bases. Germline-derived CDR1 and CDR2 are SGDLS and YYNGEE. The CDR3 length is 12 residues. V trimming: 3 bases; J trimming: 7 bases; junction bases outside the gene matches: 3.

The gene calls are TRBV7-3 and TRBJ1-1; 8 positions agree with TRBD1. The CDR3 has 14 residues. The germline V gene encodes CDR1 SGHTA and CDR2 FQGTGA. V shed 5 bases and J 3 bases; nucleotides not matched to a gene: 5. CDR3 residues: CASSKQGGYTEAFF. CDR3 DNA sequence: TGTGCCAGCAGCAAACAGGGGGGATACACTGAAGCTTTCTTT.

The DNA for the CDR3 is TGTGCCAGTAGTCTAACATCCCCGGCCAACAGGGCCCATGGCTACACCTTC. Its translation is CASSLTSPANRAHGYTF. The gene calls are TRBV19 and TRBJ1-2, with D possibly matching TRBD1 (6 bases). Germline CDR1 reads LNHDA; CDR2 reads SQIVND (reference sequence). The V gene lost 5 bases and the J gene lost 6 bases, with 25 bases spanning the gap. The CDR3 loop spans 17 amino acids.

In DNA, the CDR3 is TGTGCCAGCAGCCACTCGCGGGGGACGGGTGGTGACATTCAGTACTTC. This encodes CASSHSRGTGGDIQYF. V gene TRBV2 combines with J gene TRBJ2-4; 7 nucleotides line up with TRBD2. The CDR3 contains 16 residues. Germline values: CDR1 SNHLY, CDR2 FYNNEI. After removal of 6 bases from V and 8 bases from J, the junction contained 16 bases not matched to a gene. Together with reference TRBV2 and TRBJ2-4, the CDR3 gives the full variable domain: EPEVTQTPSHQVTQMGQEVILRCVPISNHLYFYWYRQILGQKVEFLVSFYNNEISEKSEIFDDQFSVERPDGSNFTLKIRSTKLEDSAMYFCASSHSRGTGGDIQYFGAGTRLSVL.

The V call is TRBV12-5, the J call TRBJ2-3; TRBD1 matches 10 bases. Trimming at V came to 5 bases and at J to 1 base, leaving 3 bases not matched to a gene. CDR1 LGHNT and CDR2 FRNRAP come from the germline V gene. CDR3 length equals 15 residues. CDR3: CASGRQGAGTDTQYF. The CDR3 nucleotides are TGTGCTAGTGGTCGACAGGGGGCCGGCACAGATACGCAGTATTTT.

Comment on this clone: The junction departs from germline at one end; a sequencing error may be responsible. The rearrangement links TRBV6-5 to TRBJ2-7, with TRBD1 matching over 9 bases. Germline V gene data show CDR1 as MNHEY and CDR2 as SVGAGI. The CDR3 runs to 15 residues. The CDR3 DNA reads as TGTGCCAGCAGCCAAGCCGGGACAGGGAACTACGAGCAGTCCTTC. Translation gives CASSQAGTGNYEQSF.

This clone was seen only once. J is TRBJ1-1 and V is TRBV12-5, with D perhaps matching TRBD1 (6 bases). The germline gives CDR1 LGHNT, CDR2 FRNRAP. The CDR3 runs to 14 residues. V was trimmed by 0 bases and J by 4 bases, leaving 9 bases between them. Here the CDR3 DNA reads TGTGCTAGTGGTTTGGTGCGCAGGGGCACTGAAGCTTTCTTT. This gives the protein CASGLVRRGTEAFF.

Of note for this clone: A junction boundary mismatches the germline segment, possibly from a read error. V gene TRBV3-1 (or the pseudogene TRBV3-2) combines with J gene TRBJ2-4; 8 bases map to TRBD2. The CDR3 is 17 residues long. Germline CDR1 is LGHDT and CDR2 is YNNKEL (reference sequence). CDR3 loop: CASSQARDGLAKNIQCF. For the CDR3, the DNA is TGTGCCAGCAGCCAGGCCCGGGACGGACTAGCCAAAAACATTCAGTGCTTC.

The genes are TRBV9 and TRBJ1-2; TRBD1 aligns across 8 bases. The CDR3 contains 16 residues. Germline V CDR1 and CDR2: SGDLS, YYNGEE. J gave up 5 bases and V 0 bases, and 9 bases lay outside the gene matches. CDR3 nucleotides: TGTGCCAGCAGCGTAGAAGGTCAGGGGGCAGGGTATGGCTACACCTTC. Its protein is CASSVEGQGAGYGYTF.

The V call is TRBV5-1, the J call TRBJ2-3; possible D gene TRBD1, 6 bases. The CDR3 has 15 amino acids. V lost 0 bases, J lost 2 bases, and 10 bases lay in between. Germline assignment: CDR1 SGHRS and CDR2 YFSETQ. The CDR3 DNA follows: TGCGCCAGCAGCTTGGGGACAGTTACCACAGATACGCAGTATTTT. It encodes CASSLGTVTTDTQYF.

This sequence joins TRBV6-1 and TRBJ2-1, with 12 bases aligning to TRBD2. The CDR3 contains 18 residues. V trimming: 1 base; J trimming: 2 bases; junction bases outside the gene matches: 6. Germline V gene data show CDR1 as MNHNS and CDR2 as SASEGT. The CDR3 bases are TGTGCCAGCAGTGAAGTCCTAGCGGGGGGGAAGACCTACAATGAGCAGTTCTTC. Protein product: CASSEVLAGGKTYNEQFF.

This clone has just one count. V is TRBV11-3 and J is TRBJ2-2, with TRBD2 matching over 8 bases. CDR1 is SGHNT and CDR2 is YENEEA in the germline V gene. The ends lost 5 bases at V and 5 bases at J; junction bases unmatched: 4. The CDR3 runs to 14 residues. Here the CDR3 reads CASSDRGGTGELFF. The CDR3 DNA follows: TGTGCCAGCAGCGATCGGGGGGGAACCGGGGAGCTGTTTTTT. Supplemented by reference TRBV11-3 and TRBJ2-2, the full variable domain reads EAGVVQSPRYKIIEKKQPVAFWCNPISGHNTLYWYLQNLGQGPELLIRYENEEAVDDSQLPKDRFSAERLKGVDSTLKIQPAELGDSAVYLCASSDRGGTGELFFGEGSRLTVL.

The J gene is TRBJ2-3, the V gene TRBV11-2, with TRBD2 as a possible D gene (5 bases). V lost 1 base to trimming and J lost 2 bases, with 10 bases between them. CDR1 SGHAT and CDR2 FQNNGV come from the germline V gene. CDR3 size: 15 residues. The CDR3 coding sequence is TGTGCCAGCAGCTTAGGGGAGCCCCCCACAGATACGCAGTATTTT. This translates into CASSLGEPPTDTQYF.

This clone has ten or more counts. The chain joins TRBV5-1 to TRBJ1-1, with a possible D match to TRBD1 (5 bases). V shed 4 bases and J shed 1 base, with 14 bases lying between them. The CDR3 is 15 amino acids. CDR1 and CDR2 (germline): SGHRS, YFSETQ. The CDR3 protein is CASSTDPQGNTEAFF. In nucleotides, the CDR3 is TGCGCCAGCAGCACAGACCCTCAGGGGAACACTGAAGCTTTCTTT.

This chain links TRBV13 with TRBJ2-7; D is possibly TRBD2 (5 bases). Germline V CDR1 and CDR2: PRHDT, FYEKMQ (reference sequence). The CDR3 sequence is 15 residues long. V gave up 5 bases and J gave up 0 bases, with 14 bases separating them. The chain's CDR3 is CASSLSVGSSYEQYF. CDR3 nucleotide sequence: TGTGCCAGCAGCCTTTCAGTGGGGAGCTCCTACGAGCAGTACTTC.

The rearrangement uses TRBV5-8 and TRBJ2-5; tentative D call: TRBD2 (5 bases). Per the germline V gene, CDR1 is SGHTS and CDR2 is YDEGEE. Trimming took off 4 bases at V and 1 base at J, with 17 bases between the two ends. This CDR3 has 16 residues. CDR3 bases: TGTGCCAGCAGCGAAAGGCGCGGGTTTGGCCAAGAGACCCAGTACTTC. It is translated as CASSERRGFGQETQYF.

V usage is TRBV13 and J usage is TRBJ2-7; TRBD2 matches 8 bases. CDR1 is PRHDT and CDR2 is FYEKMQ in the germline V gene (reference sequence). This CDR3 region has 16 residues. V shed 2 bases and J 0 bases; nucleotides not matched to a gene: 6. CDR3 coding DNA: TGTGCCAGCAGCTTAAGGTCGGGAGGGAGCTCCTACGAGCAGTACTTC. Its protein is CASSLRSGGSSYEQYF.

The chain joins TRBV6-6 to TRBJ2-7; D uncertain. The CDR3 is made up of 14 amino acids. Germline values: CDR1 MNHNY, CDR2 SVGAGI (reference sequence). The ends were cut back, 6 bases at V and 0 bases at J, with 12 bases in the middle. CDR3: CASRPRVDSYEQYF. The CDR3 DNA reads as TGTGCCAGCAGGCCACGGGTAGACTCCTACGAGCAGTACTTC.